A single sample gave rise to the 27 T cell receptor beta chains below, sequenced in a study of cytomegalovirus exposure and HLA in healthy donors. Primers: 60 Vbeta forward and 13 Jbeta reverse. The table came from immunoSEQ multiplex PCR; TCRdb's copy has only in-frame clones and leaves some out. Here the sample spans 200,000 or so clones, over 65% being singletons. Sequenced: PBMCs. The receptor set was obtained from a boy between 2 and 10 years old in good health and CMV-seronegative.

The chain carries TRBV6-5 and TRBJ2-5, with a weak D call TRBD2 (5 bases). The V gene lost 6 bases and the J gene lost 1 base, with 9 bases spanning the gap. This CDR3 is built from 13 residues. Germline CDR1 is MNHEY and CDR2 is SVGAGI. CDR3 DNA sequence: TGTGCCAGCAGGACGGACTGCCAAGAGACCCAGTACTTC. It yields the protein CASRTDCQETQYF.

V gene TRBV11-2 combines with J gene TRBJ2-5; maybe TRBD1 (5 bases). The J call may be wrong; the DNA end is better matched by TRBJ2-7. In germline, CDR1 is SGHAT, CDR2 FQNNGV. This CDR3 contains 14 residues. The CDR3 sequence: CASSSQGSSYEQYF. DNA for the CDR3: TGTGCCAGCAGCTCTCAGGGTTCCTCCTACGAGCAGTACTTC.

The chain has TRBV5-6 and TRBJ2-7; D perhaps matches TRBD1 (5 bases). With 2 bases removed from V and 3 bases from J, the gap between germline ends came to 15 bases. Germline V gives CDR1 SGHDT, CDR2 YYEEEE. The CDR3 contains 15 residues. Here the CDR3 reads CASSFSTDSLYEQYF. CDR3 in DNA: TGTGCCAGCAGCTTCTCTACCGACAGCCTCTACGAGCAGTACTTC.

Comments on this clone: This sample includes further DNA sequences coding for the same CDR3. This chain uses TRBV7-2 with TRBJ2-7, with TRBD2 matching 7 bases. V lost 3 bases and J lost 1; bases outside the gene matches: 0. Germline CDR1 SGHTA, CDR2 FQGNSA. The CDR3 runs to 13 residues. CDR3 DNA: TGTGCCAGCAGCTTCGGGGGGTCCTACGAGCAGTACTTC. It specifies CASSFGGSYEQYF. The full variable domain, with the rest looked up from reference TRBV7-2 and TRBJ2-7, is GAGVSQSPSNKVTEKGKDVELRCDPISGHTALYWYRQSLGQGLEFLIYFQGNSAPDKSGLPSDRFSAERTGGSVSTLTIQRTQQEDSAVYLCASSFGGSYEQYFGPGTRLTVT.

The V gene is TRBV6-5, the J gene TRBJ1-2; possibly TRBD1 for D (6 bases). Germline V gene sequence: CDR1 MNHEY, CDR2 SVGAGI. This CDR3 region has 11 residues. V was trimmed by 9 bases and J by 7 bases, leaving 12 bases between them. Here the CDR3 DNA reads TGTGCCAGTAAAAAAGGGGGTGGCTACACCTTC. Protein: CASKKGGGYTF.

The V call is TRBV7-3, the J call TRBJ2-6, with D unclear. Per the germline V gene, CDR1 is SGHTA and CDR2 is FQGTGA. The ends were cut back, 1 base at V and 2 bases at J, with 12 bases in the middle. CDR3 length: 17 amino acids. The CDR3 DNA follows: TGTGCCAGCAGCTTAAGGTCAGGCCAGGCTGGGGCCAACGTCCTGACTTTC. Residues: CASSLRSGQAGANVLTF.

The chain recombines TRBV11-2 with TRBJ2-3; 9 bases line up with TRBD1. The trim removed 1 base at V and 4 bases at J, leaving 6 bases unmatched. The CDR3 is 16 residues long. Germline V gene sequence: CDR1 SGHAT, CDR2 FQNNGV. The CDR3 DNA is TGTGCCAGCAGCTTAGGAGGGGACAGGGTCGCAGATACGCAGTATTTT. It codes for CASSLGGDRVADTQYF.

This chain uses TRBV9 with TRBJ2-1, with D possibly matching TRBD1 (5 bases). This CDR3 comprises 15 residues. V was trimmed by 0 bases and J by 8 bases, leaving 15 bases between them. Germline lookup yields CDR1 SGDLS and CDR2 YYNGEE. The CDR3, as DNA: TGTGCCAGCAGCGTAGAGTCGACAGCCTGGGATGAGCAGTTCTTC. Its translation is CASSVESTAWDEQFF. Based on the CDR3 plus reference TRBV9 and TRBJ2-1, the full variable domain is DSGVTQTPKHLITATGQRVTLRCSPRSGDLSVYWYQQSLDQGLQFLIQYYNGEERAKGNILERFSAQQFPDLHSELNLSSLELGDSALYFCASSVESTAWDEQFFGPGTRLTVL.

The chain uses TRBV6-1 and TRBJ1-1, with 7 bases identical to TRBD1. Germline V gene lookup returns CDR1 MNHNS and CDR2 SASEGT. V shed 4 bases and J 1 base; nucleotides not matched to a gene: 6. The CDR3 is 15 residues long. The CDR3 reads CASSAKQGTNTEAFF. The CDR3 nucleotides read TGTGCCAGCAGTGCAAAACAGGGGACGAACACTGAAGCTTTCTTT.

The chain couples TRBV6-5 to TRBJ2-5; weak D call: TRBD1 (6 bases). Germline loops: CDR1 MNHEY, CDR2 SVGAGI. This CDR3 is built from 14 residues. V lost 7 bases to trimming and J lost 4 bases, with 16 bases between them. The CDR3 sequence is CASMGAGQAETQYF. The CDR3 DNA reads as TGTGCCAGCATGGGGGCAGGGCAGGCAGAGACCCAGTACTTC.

The rearrangement links TRBV10-3 to TRBJ2-5; TRBD2 agrees at 8 bases. CDR3 length equals 13 residues. Germline V gives CDR1 ENHRY, CDR2 SYGVKD. With V trimmed by 8 bases and J by 5 bases, 7 bases remained unmatched. The chain's CDR3 is CAISGGAKETQYF. In DNA form, the CDR3 reads TGTGCCATCTCGGGGGGGGCCAAGGAGACCCAGTACTTC.

This chain links TRBV5-1 with TRBJ2-4; 7 bases line up with TRBD2. Germline loops: CDR1 SGHRS, CDR2 YFSETQ. There are 15 residues in the CDR3. V trimming: 4 bases; J trimming: 1 base; junction bases outside the gene matches: 5. The CDR3 region has the DNA TGCGCCAGCAGCCTCTCCGGGGGGGCCAAAAACATTCAGTACTTC. This gives the protein CASSLSGGAKNIQYF.

CDR3 DNA: TGTGCCAGCAGCCCGGACAGTGGGTATGGCTACACCTTC. Amino acid sequence: CASSPDSGYGYTF. The chain joins TRBV6-5 to TRBJ1-2; D may be TRBD1 (6 bases). Trimming took 6 bases from V and 5 from J, leaving 13 bases between them. Germline V CDR1 and CDR2: MNHEY, SVGAGI. The CDR3 has 13 amino acids.

V is TRBV7-9 and J is TRBJ2-5; perhaps TRBD1 as D (6 bases). From germline, CDR1 is SEHNR and CDR2 FQNEAQ (reference sequence). The CDR3 totals 15 residues. The germline V and J ends were trimmed by 9 bases and 5 bases, with 22 bases remaining between them. The CDR3 is CASAGGQGLYETQYF. The CDR3 nucleotides are TGTGCCAGTGCCGGTGGGCAGGGGCTATACGAGACCCAGTACTTC.

The rearrangement joins TRBV7-2 to TRBJ2-5; D unresolved. Trimming cost V 2 bases and J 0 bases, with 13 bases left between them. Germline CDR1 SGHTA, CDR2 FQGNSA. The CDR3 loop spans 16 amino acids. The CDR3 sequence is CASSLLISIDQETQYF. The CDR3 nucleotides are TGTGCCAGCAGCTTATTAATCTCAATAGACCAAGAGACCCAGTACTTC.

The chain couples TRBV29-1 to TRBJ1-1; D is unresolved. Trimming pared 6 bases from V and 0 bases from J, leaving 8 bases between. The CDR3 is made up of 12 amino acids. Germline V gene sequence: CDR1 SQVTM, CDR2 ANQGSEA. The CDR3 is CSVLRLNTEAFF. CDR3 DNA: TGCAGCGTGCTACGTCTGAACACTGAAGCTTTCTTT.

V is TRBV7-2 and J is TRBJ2-1; D is possibly TRBD1 (7 bases). V lost 4 bases, J lost 8 bases, and 12 bases lay in between. The length of the CDR3 is 13 residues. CDR1 is SGHTA, CDR2 FQGNSA, per germline. Here the CDR3 reads CASSSPRGDEQFF. The CDR3 DNA reads TGTGCCAGCAGCTCCCCCAGGGGGGATGAGCAGTTCTTC.

The V and J genes are TRBV5-5 and TRBJ2-7, with 8 bases that match TRBD1. The CDR3 covers 15 residues. Trimming at V came to 4 bases and at J to 2 bases, leaving 8 bases not matched to a gene. Germline assignment: CDR1 SGHKS and CDR2 YYEKEE (reference sequence). CDR3 coding DNA: TGTGCCAGCAGCCCCACCGGGACAGGAACCTACGAGCAGTACTTC. Translated, it gives CASSPTGTGTYEQYF.

This clone was observed a handful of times. J is TRBJ2-7 and V is TRBV30; D is possibly TRBD1 (5 bases). The CDR3 is made up of 14 amino acids. The germline V gene has CDR1 GTSNPN and CDR2 SVGIG (reference sequence). V was pared by 4 bases and J by 0 bases, with 13 bases between. CDR3 residues: CAWKKGPSSYEQYF. For the CDR3, the DNA is TGTGCCTGGAAAAAGGGGCCTAGCTCCTACGAGCAGTACTTC. The full variable domain, rest sourced from reference TRBV30 and TRBJ2-7, is SQTIHQWPATLVQPVGSPLSLECTVEGTSNPNLYWYRQAAGRGLQLLFYSVGIGQISSEVPQNLSASRPQDRQFILSSKKLLLSDSGFYLCAWKKGPSSYEQYFGPGTRLTVT.

The chain uses TRBV4-1 and TRBJ2-6; 8 positions match TRBD2. This CDR3 contains 17 residues. The V gene's germline CDR1 is MGHRA and CDR2 YSYEKL. V was clipped by 3 bases and J by 3 bases; unmatched bases: 7. DNA for the CDR3: TGCGCCAGCAGCCATGCGATAAGCGGGGGTGGGGCCAACGTCCTGACTTTC. It yields the protein CASSHAISGGGANVLTF.

About this clone: At one of its ends the junction is not consistent with the germline gene, which may arise from a read error. The chain employs TRBV15 and TRBJ1-5; D remains ambiguous. CDR1 and CDR2 from the germline V gene are LNHNV and YYDKDF (reference sequence). This CDR3 has 15 amino acids. CDR3 amino acids: CATSRSGEEGAARTF. CDR3 in DNA: TGTGCCACCAGCAGATCCGGGGAAGAGGGAGCAGCGAGGACCTTT.

This rearrangement joins TRBV4-3 to TRBJ1-5, with a weak D call TRBD1 (5 bases). In germline, CDR1 is LGHNA, CDR2 YSLEER. The CDR3 covers 17 residues. V lost 1 base, J lost 9 bases, and 22 bases lay in between. CDR3 residues: CASSQAKLGPPGPPQHF. The CDR3 coding sequence is TGCGCCAGCAGCCAAGCGAAGTTGGGGCCCCCGGGTCCGCCCCAGCATTTT.

This chain joins TRBV6-6 and TRBJ2-3; 7 bases align to TRBD2. The germline gives CDR1 MNHNY, CDR2 SVGAGI (reference sequence). The CDR3 has 15 amino acids. Trimming took 2 bases from V and 10 from J; bases not matched to a gene: 12. CDR3 DNA: TGTGCCAGCAGTTACGGCGGGGTACCCCGGGGGGCGCAGTATTTT. It codes for CASSYGGVPRGAQYF.

This clone occurred once. The CDR3 here is CASSRTGQYEKLFF. DNA for the CDR3: TGTGCCAGTAGTAGGACAGGGCAATATGAAAAACTGTTTTTT. The chain has TRBV19 and TRBJ1-4, with 8 bases that match TRBD1. The germline gives CDR1 LNHDA, CDR2 SQIVND (reference sequence). The CDR3 length is 14 residues. Trimming cost V 4 bases and J 6 bases; bases outside gene matches: 4.

In DNA form, the CDR3 reads TGTGCCAGCAGCTTCTCAGGGGTGTCCTACGAGCAGTACTTC. Translation: CASSFSGVSYEQYF. The chain joins TRBV5-4 to TRBJ2-7; D possibly corresponds to TRBD1 (6 bases). The germline V and J ends were trimmed by 2 bases and 1 base, with 10 bases remaining between them. The CDR3 is made up of 14 amino acids. Germline V gene data show CDR1 as SGHNT and CDR2 as YYREEE (reference sequence).

The rearrangement links TRBV6-5 to TRBJ1-5; D is unresolved. The CDR3 is made up of 13 amino acids. Germline V gene data show CDR1 as MNHEY and CDR2 as SVGAGI. V was cut by 4 bases and J by 2 bases, with 6 bases left in between. The CDR3 protein is CASSSLRNQPQHF. The CDR3 coding sequence is TGTGCCAGCAGTTCCCTTCGCAATCAGCCCCAGCATTTT.

The chain recombines TRBV5-1 with TRBJ1-4; 7 bases fit TRBD1. Germline trimming cut 3 bases from V and 8 bases from J; bases unmatched to any gene: 7. The CDR3 covers 14 residues. Germline V CDR1 and CDR2: SGHRS, YFSETQ. The CDR3 nucleotides read TGCGCCAGCAGCTCTACAGGGGTGGAGGAAAAACTGTTTTTT. Translating gives CASSSTGVEEKLFF.